This paragraph reports one T cell receptor (beta chain). This entry comes from a study of blood T cell repertoires in COVID-19. Study context: The study drew acute and convalescent COVID-19 samples from the United States, Italy and Spain. From T cells, B-cell-depleted T cells, or PBMCs came the material, which was cDNA or gDNA.

The V segment lost 7 bases and the J segment 2 bases; nucleotides outside the gene matches: 13. Per germline, CDR1 SGHAT and CDR2 FQNNGV. The CDR3 totals 18 residues. Original handling: Counts of nucleated cells, estimated from reference gene primer amplification, were obtained. Measured with immunoSEQ multiplex PCR; TCRdb has only the in-frame clones, and not every one. D and trimming come from the DNA, and the V and J calls and clone size come from that table. The table has some 140,000 clones, about 90% seen once. This clonotype originated in a man over 45 with active COVID-19. V usage is TRBV11-2 and J usage is TRBJ2-2; 10 bases fit TRBD2. Sequencing was performed on peripheral blood. In DNA, the CDR3 is TGTGCCAGCACCTCGTTATCTAGCGGGGGAGTTAACACCGGGGAGCTGTTTTTT. It specifies CASTSLSSGGVNTGELFF.